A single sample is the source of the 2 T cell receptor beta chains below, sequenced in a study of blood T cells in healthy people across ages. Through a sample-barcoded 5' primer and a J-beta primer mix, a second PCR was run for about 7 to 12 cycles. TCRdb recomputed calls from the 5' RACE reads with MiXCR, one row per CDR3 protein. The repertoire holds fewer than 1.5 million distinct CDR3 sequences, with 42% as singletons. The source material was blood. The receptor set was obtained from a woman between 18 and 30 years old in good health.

The CDR3 sequence: CAYGGTYEQYF. DNA of the CDR3: TGTGCGTATGGGGGCACCTACGAGCAGTACTTC. This chain connects TRBV28 to TRBJ2-7; possibly TRBD1 for D (6 bases). The CDR3 contains 11 residues. Germline V CDR1 and CDR2: MDHEN, SYDVKM.

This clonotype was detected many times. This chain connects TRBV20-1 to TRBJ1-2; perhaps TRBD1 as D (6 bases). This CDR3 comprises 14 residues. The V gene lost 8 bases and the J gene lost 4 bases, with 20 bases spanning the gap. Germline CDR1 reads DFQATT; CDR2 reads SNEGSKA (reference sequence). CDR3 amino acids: CSSAPLGQLYGYTF. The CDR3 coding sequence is TGCAGTTCCGCTCCTCTTGGACAGCTCTATGGCTACACCTTC.